Below, one T cell receptor (beta chain) is given with its context. Its antigen is still unknown. This specimen belongs to a study of T cell repertoires in cytomegalovirus infection. The CDR3 sequence is 15 residues long. The V and J ends lost 2 bases and 8 bases, in that order; junction bases with no gene match: 5. Germline CDR1 is ENHRY and CDR2 is SYGVKD. TCRdb reprocessed the reads with MiXCR, giving one entry per CDR3 protein. This sample has 650,000 to 850,000 distinct CDR3 sequences, with almost 30% found just once. The sequenced sample was cultured CD8+ T cells from PBMCs, obtained from culture after CMV antigen stimulation. V gene TRBV10-3 combines with J gene TRBJ1-4; TRBD1 matches at 10 bases. The origin of this receptor is a human donor in good health (CMV status not recorded). Some clones in this sample may be carry-over from other donors' samples. CDR3 sequence: CAISEPDRGTEKLFF. The DNA for the CDR3 is TGTGCCATCAGTGAGCCGGACAGGGGGACGGAAAAACTGTTTTTT.